This TCR beta chain derives from a study of vaccination effects on CD4 cells after COVID-19. Overall study results and limits: The study had few convalescent patients and no early post-infection timepoints.

Germline CDR1 MGHRA, CDR2 YSYEKL. CDR3 length equals 17 residues. V trimming: 0 bases; J trimming: 4 bases; junction bases outside the gene matches: 7. Method: immunoSEQ multiplex PCR; TCRdb's copy keeps in-frame clones and lacks some. The sample yields tens of thousands of clones, about 80% seen once. For this clone: Its cognate antigen is unknown.

Ahead of sequencing, the ViraFEST assay grew antigen-specific CD4+ T cells using viral peptide pools. Cells that had been cultured for 10 days were the source of isolated CD4+ T cells. Prior SARS-CoV-2 infection was absent in the vaccine recipients, as shown by negative nucleocapsid antibodies. On days 3 and 7, fresh IL-2 medium replaced half the medium. The sample was CD4+ T cells from PBMCs cultured with SARS-CoV-2 spike peptides, taken before COVID-19 vaccination. This clonotype was obtained from a human donor who received a COVID-19 vaccine. This chain uses TRBV4-1 with TRBJ2-1; the match to TRBD2 covers 9 bases. Here the CDR3 reads CASSQEKELAGYNEQFF. CDR3 nucleotides: TGCGCCAGCAGCCAAGAGAAAGAACTAGCGGGTTACAATGAGCAGTTCTTC.